The T cell receptor beta chain described here comes from a study of T cell responses to AZD1222 COVID-19 vaccine. Study in general: Pooled samples include second doses given at about 4 or 12 weeks.

Generated by immunoSEQ multiplex PCR, the TCRdb table keeps only in-frame clones and is missing some. The sample consists of 85,000 to 130,000 clones, 70% to 90% of them appearing once. With 6 bases removed from V and 1 base from J, the gap between germline ends came to 4 bases. Germline CDR1 reads SGDLS; CDR2 reads YYNGEE. The length of the CDR3 is 11 residues. The chain uses TRBV9 and TRBJ1-2; D remains unclear. The sequence derives from an adult in good health. Specimen: peripheral blood, collected on day 0 of AZD1222 vaccination. The CDR3 loop reads CASTDNYGYTF. The CDR3 DNA follows: TGTGCCAGCACCGATAACTATGGCTACACCTTC.